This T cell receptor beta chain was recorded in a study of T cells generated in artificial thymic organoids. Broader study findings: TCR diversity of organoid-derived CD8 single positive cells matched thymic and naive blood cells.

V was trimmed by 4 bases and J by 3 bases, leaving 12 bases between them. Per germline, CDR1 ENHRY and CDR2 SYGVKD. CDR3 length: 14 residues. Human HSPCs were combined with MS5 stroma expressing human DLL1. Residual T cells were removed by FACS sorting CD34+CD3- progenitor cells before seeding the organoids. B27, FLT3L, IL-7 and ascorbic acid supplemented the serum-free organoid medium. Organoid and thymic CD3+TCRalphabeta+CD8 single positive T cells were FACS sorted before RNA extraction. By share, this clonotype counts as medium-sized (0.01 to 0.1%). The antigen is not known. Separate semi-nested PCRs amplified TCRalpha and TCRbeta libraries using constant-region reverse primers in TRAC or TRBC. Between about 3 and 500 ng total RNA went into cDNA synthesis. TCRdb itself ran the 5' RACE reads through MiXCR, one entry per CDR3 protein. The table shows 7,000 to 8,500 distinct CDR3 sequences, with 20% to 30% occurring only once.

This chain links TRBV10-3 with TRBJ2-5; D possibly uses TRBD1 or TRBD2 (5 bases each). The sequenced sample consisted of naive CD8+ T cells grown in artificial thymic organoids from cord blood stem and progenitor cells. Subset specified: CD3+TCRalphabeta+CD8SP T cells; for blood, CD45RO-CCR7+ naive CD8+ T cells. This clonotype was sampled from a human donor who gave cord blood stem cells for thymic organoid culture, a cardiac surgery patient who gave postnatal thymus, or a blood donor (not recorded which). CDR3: CAISGRRREETQYF. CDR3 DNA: TGTGCCATCAGTGGGAGGCGCAGGGAAGAGACCCAGTACTTC.